These 27 T cell receptor beta chains originate from one sample sequenced in a study of cytomegalovirus exposure and HLA in healthy donors. Here immunoSEQ multiplex PCR was the method, and the copy in TCRdb shows in-frame clones only, minus some. Of 150,000 to 200,000 clones in the sample, roughly 90% were seen once. The sample taken for sequencing was PBMCs. Receptor source: a man aged 18 to 29 in good health and CMV-seropositive.

The chain links TRBV10-3 to TRBJ2-1; 16 nucleotides line up with TRBD2. J lost 6 bases, V lost 3 bases, and 11 bases had no gene match. From germline, CDR1 is ENHRY and CDR2 SYGVKD. The CDR3 length is 19 residues. The CDR3 spells CAISERGLAGGGKGNEQFF. CDR3 nucleotide sequence: TGTGCCATCAGTGAACGGGGACTAGCGGGAGGGGGAAAAGGCAATGAGCAGTTCTTC.

The rearrangement links TRBV7-9 to TRBJ2-1; 10 nucleotides match TRBD2. Trimming took 8 bases from V and 4 from J; bases not matched to a gene: 14. Germline V gene lookup returns CDR1 SEHNR and CDR2 FQNEAQ (reference sequence). The CDR3 length is 17 residues. The chain's CDR3 is CASEAKWASGRYNEQFF. In nucleotides, the CDR3 is TGTGCCAGCGAGGCGAAATGGGCTAGCGGGAGATACAATGAGCAGTTCTTC.

The J gene is TRBJ2-3, the V gene TRBV11-2; a weak D match, TRBD2 (6 bases). The CDR3 covers 17 residues. Germline V gene lookup returns CDR1 SGHAT and CDR2 FQNNGV. V lost 5 bases, J lost 2 bases, and 20 bases lay in between. CDR3: CASSLVSGAINTDTQYF. For the CDR3, the DNA is TGTGCCAGCAGCCTAGTCTCGGGAGCCATTAACACAGATACGCAGTATTTT.

The chain is built from TRBV4-2 and TRBJ2-1; 9 bases are a match to TRBD1. There are 17 residues in the CDR3. Germline CDR1 LGHNA, CDR2 YNFKEQ. Trimming cost V 0 bases and J 2 bases; bases outside gene matches: 5. The CDR3 DNA is TGTGCCAGCAGCCAAGAATGGGGGACAGGGACCTACAATGAGCAGTTCTTC. Translation: CASSQEWGTGTYNEQFF.

V usage is TRBV28 and J usage is TRBJ2-1; 7 bases agree with TRBD2. The germline V gene has CDR1 MDHEN and CDR2 SYDVKM. Unmatched junction bases numbered 6, after V lost 4 bases and J lost 6 bases. This CDR3 has 14 residues. Written as DNA, the CDR3 is TGTGCCAGCAGTTCTAGCGGACGTTTCAATGAGCAGTTCTTC. It is translated as CASSSSGRFNEQFF.

V is TRBV28 and J is TRBJ2-7; TRBD2 agrees at 9 bases. Germline lookup yields CDR1 MDHEN and CDR2 SYDVKM. Unmatched junction bases numbered 13, after V lost 5 bases and J lost 5 bases. The CDR3 has 16 amino acids. CDR3 region: CASSPSGREGIDEQYF. The CDR3 DNA reads as TGTGCCAGCAGTCCCTCCGGGCGGGAGGGCATTGACGAGCAGTACTTC.

The chain uses TRBV4-1 and TRBJ2-7, with 11 nucleotides matching TRBD2. Germline CDR1 is MGHRA and CDR2 is YSYEKL. The CDR3 loop spans 19 amino acids. V trimming: 0 bases; J trimming: 3 bases; junction bases outside the gene matches: 13. The CDR3 reads CASSQDLSLTSGRIYEQYF. CDR3 DNA: TGCGCCAGCAGCCAAGATCTATCTCTTACTAGCGGGAGAATCTACGAGCAGTACTTC.

This clone was observed a handful of times. The chain is built from TRBV29-1 and TRBJ2-2; tentative D call: TRBD1 (6 bases). The CDR3 totals 12 residues. Per the germline V gene, CDR1 is SQVTM and CDR2 is ANQGSEA. The V gene lost 5 bases and the J gene lost 8 bases, with 12 bases spanning the gap. The CDR3 nucleotides read TGCAGCGTTCGAGAGGGGGAAGGGGAGCTGTTTTTT. This encodes CSVREGEGELFF.

CDR3 in amino acids: CASSIEAGPYGYTF. The DNA for the CDR3 is TGTGCCAGTAGTATAGAAGCAGGGCCCTATGGCTACACCTTC. The chain joins TRBV19 to TRBJ1-2; TRBD1 is a possible D gene (5 bases). Germline lookup yields CDR1 LNHDA and CDR2 SQIVND (reference sequence). This CDR3 is built from 14 residues. V lost 0 bases, J lost 4 bases, and 9 bases lay in between.

The CDR3 DNA is TGTGCCACCAGCAAAGAGAGACAGTCCTACGAGCAGTACTTC. Translation gives CATSKERQSYEQYF. V gene TRBV15 combines with J gene TRBJ2-7; TRBD1 might be the D (5 bases). The CDR3 extends over 14 amino acids. V shed 4 bases and J shed 1 base, with 11 bases lying between them. Germline V gene lookup returns CDR1 LNHNV and CDR2 YYDKDF (reference sequence).

The chain is built from TRBV30 and TRBJ2-1; D unresolved. The V gene's germline CDR1 is GTSNPN and CDR2 SVGIG (reference sequence). CDR3 length: 13 amino acids. The germline V and J ends were trimmed by 8 bases and 0 bases, with 11 bases remaining between them. The CDR3 reads CARTESSYNEQFF. The CDR3 DNA sequence: TGTGCCCGAACAGAGAGCTCCTACAATGAGCAGTTCTTC.

V usage is TRBV25-1 and J usage is TRBJ2-1; 9 bases are shared with TRBD1. CDR1 MGHDK and CDR2 SYGVNS come from the germline V gene. The CDR3 consists of 15 residues. V shed 3 bases, J shed 2 bases, and the junction held 2 bases outside the gene matches. CDR3 protein: CASSDGQGPYNEQFF. The CDR3 DNA follows: TGTGCCAGCAGTGATGGACAGGGGCCCTACAATGAGCAGTTCTTC.

This clone was observed once. This chain joins TRBV19 and TRBJ1-5, with 9 bases fitting TRBD1. This CDR3 comprises 14 residues. V shed 9 bases and J 2 bases; nucleotides not matched to a gene: 5. Germline V gene sequence: CDR1 LNHDA, CDR2 SQIVND (reference sequence). CDR3 in amino acids: CASTRTGGNQPQHF. In nucleotides, the CDR3 is TGTGCCAGCACTAGGACAGGGGGCAATCAGCCCCAGCATTTT.

The genes are TRBV7-3 and TRBJ2-1; D is possibly TRBD2 (5 bases). The CDR3 length is 13 residues. Germline V gene data show CDR1 as SGHTA and CDR2 as FQGTGA. V lost 1 base and J lost 9, with 10 bases in between. The CDR3 region is CASSLITGSEQFF. The CDR3 DNA reads as TGTGCCAGCAGCTTAATTACGGGGTCTGAGCAGTTCTTC.

The rearrangement links TRBV28 to TRBJ1-1; D not certain. Germline V lookup: CDR1 MDHEN, CDR2 SYDVKM. The CDR3 totals 14 residues. Trimming took 3 bases from V and 4 from J, leaving 12 bases between them. The CDR3 DNA reads as TGTGCCAGCAGTTTTCGGGGTATCGTCACTGAAGCTTTCTTT. Its translation: CASSFRGIVTEAFF. Based on the CDR3 plus reference TRBV28 and TRBJ1-1, the full variable domain is DVKVTQSSRYLVKRTGEKVFLECVQDMDHENMFWYRQDPGLGLRLIYFSYDVKMKEKGDIPEGYSVSREKKERFSLILESASTNQTSMYLCASSFRGIVTEAFFGQGTRLTVV.

The rearrangement joins TRBV13 to TRBJ1-2, with a possible D match to TRBD1 (5 bases). CDR1 and CDR2 from the germline V gene are PRHDT and FYEKMQ (reference sequence). The ends were cut back, 0 bases at V and 3 bases at J, with 14 bases in the middle. The CDR3 is 16 amino acids. Here the CDR3 DNA reads TGTGCCAGCAGCTTAGGTATTGGAGACAGATACTATGGCTACACCTTC. Amino acid sequence: CASSLGIGDRYYGYTF. Full variable domain (rest looked up from reference TRBV13 and TRBJ1-2): AAGVIQSPRHLIKEKRETATLKCYPIPRHDTVYWYQQGPGQDPQFLISFYEKMQSDKGSIPDRFSAQQFSDYHSELNMSSLELGDSALYFCASSLGIGDRYYGYTFGSGTRLTVV.

The chain has TRBV7-6 and TRBJ1-1; D remains unclear. The CDR3 has 14 amino acids. CDR1 is SGHVS and CDR2 is FNYEAQ in the germline V gene. Trimming took 1 base from V and 2 from J, leaving 8 bases between them. In nucleotides, the CDR3 is TGTGCCAGCAGCTTAGGGGCAGAAAACACTGAAGCTTTCTTT. Translation gives CASSLGAENTEAFF.

The rearrangement links TRBV7-9 to TRBJ2-1, with D possibly TRBD2 on 6 matching bases. V lost 0 bases, J lost 7 bases, and 16 bases lay in between. CDR1 is SEHNR, CDR2 FQNEAQ, per germline (reference sequence). CDR3 length: 16 amino acids. The CDR3 here is CASSLAPAGMRNEQFF. Here the CDR3 DNA reads TGTGCCAGCAGCTTAGCGCCTGCGGGAATGCGGAATGAGCAGTTCTTC.

The rearrangement joins TRBV2 to TRBJ1-4; TRBD1 matches 8 bases. The V gene end was trimmed by 6 bases and the J gene end by 4 bases; junction bases not matched to a gene: 10. Germline CDR1 and CDR2: SNHLY and FYNNEI. There are 16 residues in the CDR3. The CDR3 here is CASSPDRGIGNEKLFF. In DNA form, the CDR3 reads TGTGCCAGCAGCCCTGACAGGGGAATTGGTAATGAAAAACTGTTTTTT.

CDR3 in DNA: TGTGCCAGCAGTGCTCCGCAGGGCTACAGCTCCTACGAGCAGTACTTC. This codes for CASSAPQGYSSYEQYF. V usage is TRBV28 and J usage is TRBJ2-7; tentatively, D is TRBD1 (5 bases). Germline CDR1 reads MDHEN; CDR2 reads SYDVKM. The CDR3 sequence is 16 residues long. V gave up 5 bases and J gave up 0 bases, with 17 bases separating them.

The rearrangement joins TRBV6-5 to TRBJ1-2; no reliable D call. Germline CDR1 is MNHEY and CDR2 is SVGAGI. The CDR3 has 10 amino acids. Trimming left V 7 bases short and J 5 bases short, with 5 bases between. The CDR3 is CASILYGYTF. The CDR3 DNA is TGTGCCAGCATCCTGTATGGCTACACCTTC.

The chain couples TRBV29-1 to TRBJ2-3; TRBD1 matches at 7 bases. Germline-derived CDR1 and CDR2 are SQVTM and ANQGSEA. The CDR3 runs to 14 residues. V was clipped by 7 bases and J by 3 bases; unmatched bases: 10. CDR3 nucleotides: TGCAGCGCTGGCGGAAAGGACAGGACAGATACGCAGTATTTT. It is translated as CSAGGKDRTDTQYF.

A single count supports this clone. The chain joins TRBV6-5 to TRBJ2-5, with TRBD2 matching 8 bases. The CDR3 is 15 amino acids. V lost 5 bases to trimming and J lost 1 base; unmatched junction nucleotides: 6. Germline CDR1 is MNHEY and CDR2 is SVGAGI. This chain's CDR3 is CASSTGTRLQETQYF. The CDR3 nucleotides read TGTGCCAGCAGTACAGGGACTAGACTCCAAGAGACCCAGTACTTC.

The chain employs TRBV13 and TRBJ1-3; D not certain. The germline CDR1 and CDR2 sequences are PRHDT and FYEKMQ (reference sequence). The CDR3 is 15 residues long. The V and J ends lost 5 bases and 0 bases respectively, with 11 bases between them. In DNA, the CDR3 is TGTGCCAGCAGCACCACAACGCTCTCTGGAAACACCATATATTTT. Encoded protein: CASSTTTLSGNTIYF.

V and J are TRBV6-5 and TRBJ1-1; D gene ambiguous. The CDR3 sequence is 13 residues long. Germline CDR1 and CDR2: MNHEY and SVGAGI. V was clipped by 4 bases and J by 3 bases, with 9 bases between them. The CDR3 sequence is CASSFRRDTEAFF. The CDR3 region has the DNA TGTGCCAGCAGTTTCCGGCGGGACACTGAAGCTTTCTTT.

The rearrangement uses TRBV6-1 and TRBJ1-4, with 12 positions matching TRBD1. The ends lost 2 bases at V and 8 bases at J; junction bases unmatched: 3. The CDR3 has 15 residues. In germline, CDR1 is MNHNS, CDR2 SASEGT. In nucleotides, the CDR3 is TGTGCCAGCAGTGAACGGGACAGGGGGCTGGAAAAACTGTTTTTT. This encodes CASSERDRGLEKLFF.

The V gene is TRBV10-1, the J gene TRBJ2-7, with D tentatively TRBD2 (6 bases). Per germline, CDR1 WNHNN and CDR2 SYGVQD (reference sequence). The V and J ends lost 2 bases and 3 bases respectively, with 8 bases between them. The CDR3 totals 13 residues. CDR3 DNA sequence: TGCGCCAGCAGTGAGGTGGAGGGCTACGAGCAGTACTTC. Residues: CASSEVEGYEQYF.